Sequencing of this T cell receptor (beta chain) was carried out in a study of response to subunit inactivated influenza vaccine. Germline V gene data show CDR1 as SGHTA and CDR2 as FQGNSA. CDR3 length equals 15 residues. V dropped 3 bases and J dropped 4 bases, with 13 bases sitting between them. TCRdb recomputed calls from the RT-PCR reads with MiXCR, one row per CDR3 protein. The sample holds 500,000 to 600,000 distinct CDR3 sequences, 11% seen once. The sample also formed part of further work on T cells expressing NK-cell markers. That report notes: UMIs were included in TCR beta cDNA generated by 5'RACE template switching. Sorted CD3+CD56+NKG2C+, CD3+CD56+NKG2C- and CD3+CD56-NKG2C+ T cells supplied TCR beta repertoires. Seven sequenced donors out of eight were HCMV-seropositive, one seronegative.

The J gene is TRBJ1-3, the V gene TRBV7-2; D is perhaps TRBD1 (5 bases). This receptor was obtained from a man aged 45-60 years who received an inactivated influenza vaccine. The input for sequencing was PBMCs from blood, taken on the day of vaccination. The CDR3 sequence is CASSFGGMSGNTIYF. CDR3 sequence (DNA): TGTGCCAGCAGCTTCGGGGGAATGAGCGGAAACACCATATATTTT.